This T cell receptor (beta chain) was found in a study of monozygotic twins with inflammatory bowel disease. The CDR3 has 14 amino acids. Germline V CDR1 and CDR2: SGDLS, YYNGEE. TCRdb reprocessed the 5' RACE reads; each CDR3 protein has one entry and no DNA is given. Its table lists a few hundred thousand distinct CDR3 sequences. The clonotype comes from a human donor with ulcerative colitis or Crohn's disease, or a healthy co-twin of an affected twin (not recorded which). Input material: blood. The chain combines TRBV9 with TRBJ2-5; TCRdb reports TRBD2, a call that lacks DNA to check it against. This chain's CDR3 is CASSVMGEAGTQYF.